This T cell receptor (beta chain) was captured by sequencing in a study of CXCR3-negative and CXCR3-positive naive CD8 T cells. The study's findings and limits: Naive CXCR3-positive cells had TRB CDR3s more hydrophobic than those of CXCR3-negative naive cells. Diversity ran similarly high across both naive subsets but far lower in memory CD8+ cells.

As regards this clonotype: The target antigen is unknown.

All CD8+ T cell subsets were sorted in triplicate at hundreds of thousands of cells each. The CD45RO-CCR7+CD27+CD95- phenotype denoted naive CD8+ T cells. With UMI labels, 5' RACE was used to prepare the TRB cDNA libraries. TCRdb re-called the 5' RACE reads, yielding one record per CDR3 amino acid sequence without DNA. Here the sample table reports approximately 62,000 distinct CDR3 sequences. The origin of this receptor is a human donor in good health. Some clones in this sample may be carry-over from other donors' samples. Sequencing input: naive CXCR3- CD8+ T cells from blood. As to subset: CD45RO-CCR7+CD27+CD95- naive CD8+ T cells lacking CXCR3 (TNR3-).

This CDR3 reads CASSLRGELNNEQFF. The V gene is TRBV7-9, the J gene TRBJ2-1. This CDR3 has 15 residues. In germline, CDR1 is SEHNR, CDR2 FQNEAQ (reference sequence).